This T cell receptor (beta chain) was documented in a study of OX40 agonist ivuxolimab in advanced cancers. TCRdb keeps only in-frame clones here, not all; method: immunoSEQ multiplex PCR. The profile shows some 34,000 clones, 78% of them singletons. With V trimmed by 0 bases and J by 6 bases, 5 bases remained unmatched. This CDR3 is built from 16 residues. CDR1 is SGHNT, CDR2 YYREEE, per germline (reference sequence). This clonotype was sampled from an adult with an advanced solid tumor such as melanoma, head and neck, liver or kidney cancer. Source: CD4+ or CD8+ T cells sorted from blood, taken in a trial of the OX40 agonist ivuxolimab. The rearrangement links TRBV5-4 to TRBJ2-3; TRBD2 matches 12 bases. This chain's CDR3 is CASSLALAGGQDTQYF. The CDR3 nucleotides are TGTGCCAGCAGCTTGGCGCTAGCGGGGGGGCAGGATACGCAGTATTTT.